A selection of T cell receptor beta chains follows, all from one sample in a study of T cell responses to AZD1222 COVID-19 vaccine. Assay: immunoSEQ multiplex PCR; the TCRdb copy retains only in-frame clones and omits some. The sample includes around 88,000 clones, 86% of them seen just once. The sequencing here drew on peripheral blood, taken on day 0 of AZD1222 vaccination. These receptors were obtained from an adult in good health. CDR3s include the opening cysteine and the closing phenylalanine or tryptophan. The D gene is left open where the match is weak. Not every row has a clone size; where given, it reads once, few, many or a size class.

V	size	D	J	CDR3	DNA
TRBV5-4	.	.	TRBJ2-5	CATFPGHQETQYF	TGTGCCACTTTCCCGGGACACCAAGAGACCCAGTACTTC
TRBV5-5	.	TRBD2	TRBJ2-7	CASSFSGGGSYEQYF	TGTGCCAGCAGCTTCTCGGGGGGAGGATCCTACGAGCAGTACTTC
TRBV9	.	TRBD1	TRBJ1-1	CASSPRKTGFTEAFF	TGTGCCAGCAGCCCGCGCAAGACAGGGTTCACTGAAGCTTTCTTT
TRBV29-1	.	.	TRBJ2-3	CSVNRAGRVESRFADTQYF	TGCAGCGTCAACCGGGCAGGGCGGGTCGAGTCCAGATTCGCAGATACGCAGTATTTT
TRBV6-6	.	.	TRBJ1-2	CAEGGPKGYTF	TGTGCCGAGGGCGGGCCTAAGGGCTACACCTTC
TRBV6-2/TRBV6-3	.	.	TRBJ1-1	CASSHGGGEAFF	TGTGCCAGCAGTCATGGAGGCGGTGAAGCTTTCTTT
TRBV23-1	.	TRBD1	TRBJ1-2	CASSQGQGANYGYTF	TGCGCCAGCAGTCAAGGACAGGGGGCGAACTATGGCTACACCTTC
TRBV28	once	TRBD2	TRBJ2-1	CASRPPRRGAAGGPRQFF	TGTGCCAGCAGACCTCCGCGGAGGGGCGCCGCGGGAGGGCCTCGGCAGTTCTTC
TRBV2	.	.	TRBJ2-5	CASSVGGVKTQYF	TGTGCCAGCAGTGTCGGGGGAGTAAAGACCCAGTACTTC
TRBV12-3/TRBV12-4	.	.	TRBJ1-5	CASSRDVQPQHF	TGTGCCAGCAGCCGTGACGTACAGCCCCAGCATTTT
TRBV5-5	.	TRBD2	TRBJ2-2	CASSVTGTSYTGELFF	TGTGCCAGCAGCGTCACCGGGACTAGTTACACCGGGGAGCTGTTTTTT
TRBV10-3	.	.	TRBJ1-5	CAISPENQPQHF	TGTGCCATCAGCCCAGAAAATCAGCCCCAGCATTTT
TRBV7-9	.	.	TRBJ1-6	CASRRGGQGSPLHF	TGTGCCAGCAGACGTGGGGGCCAAGGCTCACCCCTCCACTTT
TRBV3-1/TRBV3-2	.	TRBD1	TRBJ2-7	CASSQGQGGSYEQYF	TGTGCCAGCAGCCAGGGACAGGGGGGTTCCTACGAGCAGTACTTC
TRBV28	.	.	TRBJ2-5	CASSFVGQETQYF	TGTGCCAGCAGTTTTGTAGGGCAAGAGACCCAGTACTTC
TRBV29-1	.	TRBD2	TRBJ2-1	CSVFGTSGFSSYNEQFF	TGCAGCGTCTTTGGGACTAGCGGATTTAGCTCCTACAATGAGCAGTTCTTC
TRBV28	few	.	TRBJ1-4	CASSRASTNEKLFF	TGTGCCAGCAGCCGAGCGAGTACTAATGAAAAACTGTTTTTT
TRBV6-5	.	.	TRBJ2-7	CASTGSTYEQYF	TGTGCCAGCACCGGATCTACTTACGAGCAGTACTTC
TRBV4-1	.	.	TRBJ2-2	CASSQEVAVNTGELFF	TGCGCCAGCAGCCAAGAAGTGGCGGTCAACACCGGGGAGCTGTTTTTT
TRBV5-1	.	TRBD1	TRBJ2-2	CASSRQGATLATGELFF	TGCGCCAGCAGTCGACAGGGGGCCACGCTAGCCACCGGGGAGCTGTTTTTT
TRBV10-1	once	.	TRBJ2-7	CASSESGRGYEQYF	TGCGCCAGCAGTGAGTCGGGCAGGGGTTACGAGCAGTACTTC
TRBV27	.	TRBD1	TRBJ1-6	CASSLLAGTEYNSPLHF	TGTGCCAGCAGTTTATTGGCCGGGACAGAGTATAATTCACCCCTCCACTTT
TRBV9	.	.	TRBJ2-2	CASSERADRNLNTGELFF	TGTGCCAGCAGCGAGAGGGCGGACAGAAACTTGAACACCGGGGAGCTGTTTTTT
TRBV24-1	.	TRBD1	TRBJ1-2	CATSDPRTGDYGYIF	TGTGCCACCAGTGATCCCCGGACAGGGGACTATGGCTACATCTTC
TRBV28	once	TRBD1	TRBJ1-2	CASNGGQVDYGYTF	TGTGCCAGCAACGGGGGACAGGTCGACTATGGCTACACCTTC
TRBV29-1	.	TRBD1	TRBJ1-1	CSVVRQGARTEAFF	TGCAGCGTTGTCAGACAGGGGGCGAGGACTGAAGCTTTCTTT